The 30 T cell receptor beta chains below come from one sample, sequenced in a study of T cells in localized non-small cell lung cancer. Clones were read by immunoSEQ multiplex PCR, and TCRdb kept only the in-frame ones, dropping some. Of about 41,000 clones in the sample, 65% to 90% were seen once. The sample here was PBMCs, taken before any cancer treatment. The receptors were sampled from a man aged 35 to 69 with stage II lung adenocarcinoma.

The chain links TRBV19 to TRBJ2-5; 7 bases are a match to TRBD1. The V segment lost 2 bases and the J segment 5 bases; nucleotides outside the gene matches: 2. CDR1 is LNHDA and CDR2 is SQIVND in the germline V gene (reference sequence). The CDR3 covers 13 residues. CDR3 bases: TGTGCCAGTAGTATAAACAGGGGTGAGACCCAGTACTTC. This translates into CASSINRGETQYF. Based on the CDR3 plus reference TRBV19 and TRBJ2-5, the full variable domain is DGGITQSPKYLFRKEGQNVTLSCEQNLNHDAMYWYRQDPGQGLRLIYYSQIVNDFQKGDIAEGYSVSREKKESFPLTVTSAQKNPTAFYLCASSINRGETQYFGPGTRLLVL.

CDR3 sequence: CASSRQGTGYTF. In DNA, the CDR3 is TGTGCCAGCAGCCGACAGGGGACTGGCTACACCTTC. The rearrangement joins TRBV6-5 to TRBJ1-2, with 8 bases aligning to TRBD1. The CDR3 has 12 amino acids. V was pared by 6 bases and J by 7 bases, with 4 bases of the junction left unmatched. The germline V gene encodes CDR1 MNHEY and CDR2 SVGAGI.

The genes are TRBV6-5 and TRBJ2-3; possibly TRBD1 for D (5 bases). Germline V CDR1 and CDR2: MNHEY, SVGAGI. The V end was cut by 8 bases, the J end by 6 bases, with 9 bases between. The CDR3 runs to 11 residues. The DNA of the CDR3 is TGTGCCAGCCGCAGGGCCGATACGCAGTATTTT. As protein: CASRRADTQYF.

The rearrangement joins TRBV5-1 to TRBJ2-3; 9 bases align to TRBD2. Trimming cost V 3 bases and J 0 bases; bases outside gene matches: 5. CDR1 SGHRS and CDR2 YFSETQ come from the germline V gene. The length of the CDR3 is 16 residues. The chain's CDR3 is CASSYSGGASTDTQYF. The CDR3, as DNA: TGCGCCAGCAGCTATAGCGGGGGAGCTAGCACAGATACGCAGTATTTT.

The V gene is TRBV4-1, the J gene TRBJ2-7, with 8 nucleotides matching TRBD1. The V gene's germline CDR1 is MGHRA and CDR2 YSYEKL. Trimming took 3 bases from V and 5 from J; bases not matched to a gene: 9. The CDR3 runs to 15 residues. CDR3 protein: CASSHPGQGANEQYF. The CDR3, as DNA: TGCGCCAGCAGCCATCCCGGGCAGGGGGCGAACGAGCAGTACTTC.

In nucleotides, the CDR3 is TGTGCCAGCAGCTTAGGCTCAGCTGCAACTAATGAAAAACTGTTTTTT. Protein sequence: CASSLGSAATNEKLFF. This chain links TRBV7-2 with TRBJ1-4; D call uncertain. The CDR3 extends over 16 amino acids. Germline V gene sequence: CDR1 SGHTA, CDR2 FQGNSA. V was shortened by 1 base and J by 0 bases, with 9 bases between the two germline ends.

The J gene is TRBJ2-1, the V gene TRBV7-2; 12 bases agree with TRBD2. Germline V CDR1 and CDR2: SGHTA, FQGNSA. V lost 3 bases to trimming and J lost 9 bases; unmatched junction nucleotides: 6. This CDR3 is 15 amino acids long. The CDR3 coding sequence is TGTGCCAGCAGCTTCCAGACTAGCGGGAGTGGTGAGCAGTTCTTC. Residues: CASSFQTSGSGEQFF.

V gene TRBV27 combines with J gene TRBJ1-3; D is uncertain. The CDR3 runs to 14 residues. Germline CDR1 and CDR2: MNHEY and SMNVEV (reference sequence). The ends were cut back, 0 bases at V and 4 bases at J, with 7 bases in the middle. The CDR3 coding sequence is TGTGCCAGCAGTTTATCCGGGAGAGGAAACACCATATATTTT. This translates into CASSLSGRGNTIYF.

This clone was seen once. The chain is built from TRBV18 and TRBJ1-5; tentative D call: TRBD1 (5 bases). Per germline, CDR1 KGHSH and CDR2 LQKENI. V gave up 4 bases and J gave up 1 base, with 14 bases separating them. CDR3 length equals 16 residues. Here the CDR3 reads CASSQTGTESNQPQHF. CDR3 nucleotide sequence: TGTGCCAGCTCACAAACGGGGACGGAGAGCAATCAGCCCCAGCATTTT.

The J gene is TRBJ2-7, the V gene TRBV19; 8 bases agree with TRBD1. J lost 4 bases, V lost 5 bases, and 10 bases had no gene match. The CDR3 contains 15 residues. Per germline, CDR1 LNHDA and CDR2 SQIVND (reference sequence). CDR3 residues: CASSPGSGGGYEQYF. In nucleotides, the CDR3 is TGTGCCAGTAGTCCCGGCTCAGGGGGCGGTTACGAGCAGTACTTC.

The CDR3 DNA sequence: TGTGCCAGCAGCATAGGGCTAGGCGAATCAGGTACGCAGTATTTT. Protein sequence: CASSIGLGESGTQYF. V is TRBV7-3 and J is TRBJ2-3; no firm D call. V was trimmed by 5 bases and J by 8 bases, leaving 20 bases between them. CDR1 is SGHTA and CDR2 is FQGTGA in the germline V gene. This CDR3 spans 15 amino acids. The variable domain in full, completed from reference TRBV7-3 and TRBJ2-3, reads GAGVSQTPSNKVTEKGKYVELRCDPISGHTALYWYRQSLGQGPEFLIYFQGTGAADDSGLPNDRFFAVRPEGSVSTLKIQRTERGDSAVYLCASSIGLGESGTQYFGPGTRLTVL.

The CDR3, as DNA: TGTGCCAGCAGCTCTAACTATGGAACCTACAATGAGCAGTTCTTC. Its protein product is CASSSNYGTYNEQFF. The chain employs TRBV5-6 and TRBJ2-1; no clear D. Germline lookup yields CDR1 SGHDT and CDR2 YYEEEE. Trimming took 3 bases from V and 2 from J, leaving 12 bases between them. The CDR3 contains 15 residues.

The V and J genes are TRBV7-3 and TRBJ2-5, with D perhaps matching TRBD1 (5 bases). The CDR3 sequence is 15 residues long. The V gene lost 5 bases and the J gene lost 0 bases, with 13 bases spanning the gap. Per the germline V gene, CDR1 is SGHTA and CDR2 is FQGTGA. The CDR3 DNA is TGTGCCAGCAGCCCACACTCAGGGAACCAAGAGACCCAGTACTTC. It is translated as CASSPHSGNQETQYF.

CDR3 sequence reads: CASSYGGGNHEQFF. CDR3 DNA: TGTGCCAGCAGTTACGGTGGTGGTAACCATGAGCAGTTCTTC. This sequence joins TRBV6-5 and TRBJ2-1; no clear D gene. Germline values: CDR1 MNHEY, CDR2 SVGAGI. This CDR3 is 14 amino acids long. Deletions cut 2 bases from V and 8 bases from J, with 13 bases between.

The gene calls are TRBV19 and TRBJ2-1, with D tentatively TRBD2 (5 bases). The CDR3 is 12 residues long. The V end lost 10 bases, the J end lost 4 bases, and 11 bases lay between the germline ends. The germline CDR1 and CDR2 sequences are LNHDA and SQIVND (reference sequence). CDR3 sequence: CATGVPYNEQFF. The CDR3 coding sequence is TGTGCCACCGGGGTTCCATACAATGAGCAGTTCTTC.

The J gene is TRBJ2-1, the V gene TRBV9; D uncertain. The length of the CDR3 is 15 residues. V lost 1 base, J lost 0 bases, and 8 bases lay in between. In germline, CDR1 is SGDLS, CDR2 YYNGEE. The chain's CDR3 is CASSVYESSYNEQFF. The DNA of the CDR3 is TGTGCCAGCAGCGTATACGAAAGCTCCTACAATGAGCAGTTCTTC.

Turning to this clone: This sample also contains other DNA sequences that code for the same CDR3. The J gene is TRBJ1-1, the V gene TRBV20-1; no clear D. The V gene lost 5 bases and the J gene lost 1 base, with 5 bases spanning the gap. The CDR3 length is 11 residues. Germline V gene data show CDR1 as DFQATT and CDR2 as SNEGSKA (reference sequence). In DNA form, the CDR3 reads TGCAGTGCTCGGGAGAACACTGAAGCTTTCTTT. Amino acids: CSARENTEAFF.

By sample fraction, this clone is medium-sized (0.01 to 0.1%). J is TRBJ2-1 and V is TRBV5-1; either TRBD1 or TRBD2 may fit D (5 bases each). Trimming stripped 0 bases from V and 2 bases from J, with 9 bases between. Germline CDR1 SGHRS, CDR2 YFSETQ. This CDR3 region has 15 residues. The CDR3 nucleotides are TGCGCCAGCAGCTTGGATACGGGACCCTACAATGAGCAGTTCTTC. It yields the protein CASSLDTGPYNEQFF.

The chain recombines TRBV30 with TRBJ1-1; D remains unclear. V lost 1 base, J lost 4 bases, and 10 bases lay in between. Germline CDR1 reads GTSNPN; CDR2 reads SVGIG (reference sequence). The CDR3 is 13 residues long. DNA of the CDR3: TGTGCCTGGAGTGGTGCCTGGAGCACTGAAGCTTTCTTT. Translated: CAWSGAWSTEAFF.

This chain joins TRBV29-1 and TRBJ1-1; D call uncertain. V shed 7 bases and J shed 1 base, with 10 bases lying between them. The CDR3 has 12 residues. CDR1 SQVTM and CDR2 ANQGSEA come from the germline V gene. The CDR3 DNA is TGCAGCGCCCGGGTGGCGAACACTGAAGCTTTCTTT. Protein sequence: CSARVANTEAFF.

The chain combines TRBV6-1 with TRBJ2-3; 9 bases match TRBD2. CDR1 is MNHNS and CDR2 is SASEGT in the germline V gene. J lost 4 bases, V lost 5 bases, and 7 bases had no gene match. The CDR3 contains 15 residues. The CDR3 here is CASSLAGVMADTQYF. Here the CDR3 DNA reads TGTGCCAGCAGTTTAGCGGGGGTAATGGCAGATACGCAGTATTTT.

For the CDR3, the DNA is TGTGCCAGCAGCGTACTACAGGAAAACACCGGGGAGCTGTTTTTT. Amino acid sequence: CASSVLQENTGELFF. The rearrangement joins TRBV6-1 to TRBJ2-2, with a possible D match to TRBD1 (5 bases). V dropped 6 bases and J dropped 2 bases, with 13 bases sitting between them. This CDR3 spans 15 amino acids. Germline loops: CDR1 MNHNS, CDR2 SASEGT.

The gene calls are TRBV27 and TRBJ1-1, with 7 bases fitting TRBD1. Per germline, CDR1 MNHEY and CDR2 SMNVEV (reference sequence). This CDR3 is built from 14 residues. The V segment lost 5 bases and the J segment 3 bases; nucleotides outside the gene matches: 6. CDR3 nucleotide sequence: TGTGCCAGCAGTCCCTACAGGGGAGACACTGAAGCTTTCTTT. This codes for CASSPYRGDTEAFF.

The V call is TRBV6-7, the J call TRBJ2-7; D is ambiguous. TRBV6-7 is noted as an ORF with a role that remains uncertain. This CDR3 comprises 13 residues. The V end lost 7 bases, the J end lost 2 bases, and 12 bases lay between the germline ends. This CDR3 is CASTLDFPYEQYF. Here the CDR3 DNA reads TGTGCCAGCACTCTCGACTTTCCCTACGAGCAGTACTTC.

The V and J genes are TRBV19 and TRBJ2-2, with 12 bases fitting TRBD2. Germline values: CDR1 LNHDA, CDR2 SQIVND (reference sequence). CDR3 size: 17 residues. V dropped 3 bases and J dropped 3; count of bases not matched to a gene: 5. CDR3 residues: CASSIQTSGSYTGELFF. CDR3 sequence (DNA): TGTGCCAGTAGTATTCAGACTAGCGGGAGTTACACCGGGGAGCTGTTTTTT. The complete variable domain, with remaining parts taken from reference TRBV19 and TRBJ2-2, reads DGGITQSPKYLFRKEGQNVTLSCEQNLNHDAMYWYRQDPGQGLRLIYYSQIVNDFQKGDIAEGYSVSREKKESFPLTVTSAQKNPTAFYLCASSIQTSGSYTGELFFGEGSRLTVL.

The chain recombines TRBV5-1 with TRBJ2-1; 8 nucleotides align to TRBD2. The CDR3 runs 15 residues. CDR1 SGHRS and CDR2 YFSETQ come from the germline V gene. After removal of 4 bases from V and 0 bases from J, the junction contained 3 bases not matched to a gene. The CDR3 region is CASSRGGSSYNEQFF. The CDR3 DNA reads TGCGCCAGCAGCCGCGGGGGGAGCTCCTACAATGAGCAGTTCTTC.

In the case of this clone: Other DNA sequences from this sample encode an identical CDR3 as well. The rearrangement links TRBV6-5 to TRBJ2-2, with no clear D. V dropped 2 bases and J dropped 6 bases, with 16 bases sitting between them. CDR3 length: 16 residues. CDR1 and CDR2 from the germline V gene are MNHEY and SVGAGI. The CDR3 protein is CASSYSPPPIPGELFF. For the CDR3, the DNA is TGTGCCAGCAGTTACAGTCCTCCCCCCATCCCCGGGGAGCTGTTTTTT.

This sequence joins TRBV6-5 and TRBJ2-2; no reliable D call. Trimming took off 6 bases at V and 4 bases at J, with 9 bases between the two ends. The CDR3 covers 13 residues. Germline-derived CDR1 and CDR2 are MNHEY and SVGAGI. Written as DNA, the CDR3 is TGTGCCAGCAGCTACGATCCCACCGGGGAGCTGTTTTTT. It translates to CASSYDPTGELFF.

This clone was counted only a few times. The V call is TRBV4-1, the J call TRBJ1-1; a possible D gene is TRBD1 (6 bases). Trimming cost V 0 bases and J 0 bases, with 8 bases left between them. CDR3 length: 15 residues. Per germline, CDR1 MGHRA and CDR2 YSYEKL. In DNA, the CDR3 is TGCGCCAGCAGCCAAGAATGGACAGTGAACACTGAAGCTTTCTTT. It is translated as CASSQEWTVNTEAFF.

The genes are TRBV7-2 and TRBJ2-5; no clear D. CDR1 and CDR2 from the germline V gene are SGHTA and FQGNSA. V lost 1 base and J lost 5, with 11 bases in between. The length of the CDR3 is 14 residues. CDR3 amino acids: CASSLGAVRETQYF. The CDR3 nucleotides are TGTGCCAGCAGCTTAGGGGCCGTTAGGGAGACCCAGTACTTC. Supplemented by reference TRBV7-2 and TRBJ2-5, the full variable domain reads GAGVSQSPSNKVTEKGKDVELRCDPISGHTALYWYRQSLGQGLEFLIYFQGNSAPDKSGLPSDRFSAERTGGSVSTLTIQRTQQEDSAVYLCASSLGAVRETQYFGPGTRLLVL.